The clone carrying this TCR beta chain has just a few counts. The CDR3 spans 15 residues. Trimming removed 6 bases from V and 2 bases from J, with 17 bases in between. Germline CDR1 LGHNA, CDR2 YSLEER. The authors ran a second PCR of roughly 6 to 12 cycles using a sample-barcoded 5' primer and a J-beta primer mix. A template-switch adaptor with 12 random nucleotides tagged each cDNA molecule. TCRdb reanalysed the 5' RACE reads using MiXCR and keeps one entry per CDR3 protein. The data show about 1 million distinct CDR3 sequences, under 30% seen once. Every donor contributed 7.5 to 10 milliliters of peripheral blood by blood draw. No fewer than 7 million PBMCs went into each sample. The data derive from a study of blood T cells in healthy people across ages. The same data also went into a second study, on T cells of mothers and their children.

V usage is TRBV4-3 and J usage is TRBJ2-7, with D perhaps TRBD1 or TRBD2 (6 bases each). Input material: blood. This clonotype originated in a girl aged 2-10 years in good health. DNA of the CDR3: TGCGCCAGCAGTAGGGGGACTTCCATAGCCTACGAGCAGTACTTC. Protein sequence: CASSRGTSIAYEQYF.